These 22 T cell receptor beta chains came from one sample sequenced in a study of naive and memory T cell subsets. Study results and caveats: Naive repertoires, especially CD8, held a few larger clonotypes, possibly memory cells re-expressing CD45RA.

Two oligonucleotides, mixed equimolar, formed the beta constant-region primer covering TRBC1 and TRBC2. Nested alpha and beta constant-region primers with the SP2 primer drove four PCR rounds on ligated cDNA. TCRdb processed the UMI-ligation and nested PCR reads anew with MiXCR; each CDR3 protein has one entry. The data show roughly 150,000 distinct CDR3 sequences, 15% to 20% seen once. Antigen specificity for these receptors is unknown. Input material: naive CD8+ T cells from blood. The receptors were sampled from a human donor in good health.

This clonotype was found a few times. The chain uses TRBV11-2 and TRBJ1-1; TRBD1 might be the D (5 bases). The ends were cut back, 2 bases at V and 1 base at J, with 11 bases in the middle. The CDR3 sequence is 15 residues long. Germline V gene data show CDR1 as SGHAT and CDR2 as FQNNGV. The CDR3 DNA follows: TGTGCCAGCAGCTTATCCGGGGCTGGGAACACTGAAGCTTTCTTT. This codes for CASSLSGAGNTEAFF. Using reference TRBV11-2 and TRBJ1-1 for the parts outside the CDR3, the full variable domain is EAGVAQSPRYKIIEKRQSVAFWCNPISGHATLYWYQQILGQGPKLLIQFQNNGVVDDSQLPKDRFSAERLKGVDSTLKIQPAKLEDSAVYLCASSLSGAGNTEAFFGQGTRLTVV.

This clonotype was picked up many times. This chain links TRBV6-2 or TRBV6-3 with TRBJ2-7; D remains unclear. The CDR3 is 12 amino acids. CDR1 and CDR2 from the germline V gene are MNHEY and SVGEGT. The V and J ends lost 5 bases and 0 bases respectively, with 5 bases between them. CDR3 sequence: CASSLFSYEQYF. CDR3 DNA sequence: TGTGCCAGCAGTCTCTTCTCCTACGAGCAGTACTTC.

J is TRBJ2-1 and V is TRBV5-4, with D unresolved. Trimming removed 4 bases from V and 10 bases from J, with 12 bases in between. CDR1 is SGHNT, CDR2 YYREEE, per germline (reference sequence). This CDR3 comprises 12 residues. Written as DNA, the CDR3 is TGTGCCAGCAGCAGAACCGACGAGGAGCAGTTCTTC. Protein product: CASSRTDEEQFF. The full variable domain, rest sourced from reference TRBV5-4 and TRBJ2-1, is ETGVTQSPTHLIKTRGQQVTLRCSSQSGHNTVSWYQQALGQGPQFIFQYYREEENGRGNFPPRFSGLQFPNYSSELNVNALELDDSALYLCASSRTDEEQFFGPGTRLTVL.

This chain links TRBV19 with TRBJ2-1, with 7 bases that match TRBD1. In germline, CDR1 is LNHDA, CDR2 SQIVND (reference sequence). This CDR3 has 14 residues. Trimming removed 4 bases from V and 5 bases from J; junction bases left unmatched: 5. The CDR3 DNA is TGTGCCAGTAGTAGCGACAGGGAAAACAATGAGCAGTTCTTC. Its translation: CASSSDRENNEQFF.

This clonotype was found a few times. The rearrangement joins TRBV29-1 to TRBJ2-7, with D possibly being TRBD1 or TRBD2 (5 bases each). The CDR3 covers 13 residues. Germline V gives CDR1 SQVTM, CDR2 ANQGSEA. CDR3 DNA sequence: TGCAGTGGAACCCGGGACGGATCCTACGAGCAGTACTTC. Translated, it gives CSGTRDGSYEQYF.

The rearrangement joins TRBV28 to TRBJ1-1; D remains unclear. Germline CDR1 is MDHEN and CDR2 is SYDVKM. The CDR3 contains 12 residues. With 1 base removed from V and 8 bases from J, the gap between germline ends came to 8 bases. Here the CDR3 reads CASSLSTSEAFF. CDR3 nucleotides: TGTGCCAGCAGTTTATCAACCAGCGAAGCTTTCTTT.

The rearrangement links TRBV29-1 to TRBJ2-7, with D perhaps given as TRBD1 or TRBD2 (5 bases each). The length of the CDR3 is 11 residues. Germline V gives CDR1 SQVTM, CDR2 ANQGSEA. V lost 8 bases, J lost 5 bases, and 13 bases lay in between. CDR3 protein: CSTSRGDEQYF. In DNA, the CDR3 is TGCAGCACCTCCCGGGGCGACGAGCAGTACTTC.

This rearrangement joins TRBV5-1 to TRBJ2-1, with TRBD2 matching over 9 bases. Trimming cost V 1 base and J 4 bases; bases outside gene matches: 3. The CDR3 consists of 15 residues. Per germline, CDR1 SGHRS and CDR2 YFSETQ. CDR3 coding DNA: TGCGCCAGCAGCTTGAACCTAGCGGGATACAATGAGCAGTTCTTC. It encodes CASSLNLAGYNEQFF.

This clonotype came up a few times. The chain carries TRBV6-5 and TRBJ1-1, with D tentatively TRBD1 (6 bases). V was clipped by 8 bases and J by 2 bases, with 30 bases between them. CDR1 MNHEY and CDR2 SVGAGI come from the germline V gene. This CDR3 contains 19 residues. The CDR3 DNA is TGTGCCAGCGGATACGGGGGCAAATGGGGGGGCTCAGGAAACACTGAAGCTTTCTTT. Its protein is CASGYGGKWGGSGNTEAFF.

The chain joins TRBV9 to TRBJ1-1; D is uncertain. Deletions cut 2 bases from V and 6 bases from J, with 14 bases between. This CDR3 spans 14 amino acids. CDR1 and CDR2 from the germline V gene are SGDLS and YYNGEE. The CDR3 sequence is CASSVGIFSPEAFF. DNA for the CDR3: TGTGCCAGCAGCGTTGGGATCTTTTCTCCTGAAGCTTTCTTT.

This clonotype has just a few counts. V and J are TRBV12-3 or TRBV12-4 and TRBJ1-5; D not certain. V gave up 1 base and J gave up 6 bases, with 4 bases separating them. CDR3 length equals 12 residues. In DNA form, the CDR3 reads TGTGCCAGCAGTTTAGTGAGTCAGCCCCAGCATTTT. Translating it yields CASSLVSQPQHF.

This chain links TRBV19 with TRBJ1-1; TRBD1 might be the D (5 bases). The CDR3 is 13 amino acids. V shed 6 bases and J shed 5 bases, with 13 bases lying between them. Germline lookup yields CDR1 LNHDA and CDR2 SQIVND (reference sequence). CDR3 nucleotides: TGTGCCAGTAGCGAGACGGGGGGGACTGAAGCTTTCTTT. It translates to CASSETGGTEAFF.

This clonotype was seen a few times. The chain carries TRBV4-1 and TRBJ2-1; the D gene is possibly TRBD2 (6 bases). V dropped 7 bases and J dropped 6 bases, with 19 bases sitting between them. Germline CDR1 MGHRA, CDR2 YSYEKL. The CDR3 is 15 residues long. For the CDR3, the DNA is TGCGCCAGCACTCAAACGGCGGGGAGCAGCAATGAGCAGTTCTTC. This gives the protein CASTQTAGSSNEQFF.

This clonotype was detected only a few times. The rearrangement uses TRBV25-1 and TRBJ2-2, with D perhaps matching TRBD2 (5 bases). Between the trimmed V and J ends, which lost 2 bases and 3 bases, there was a span of 19 bases. Germline CDR1 is MGHDK and CDR2 is SYGVNS. This CDR3 spans 18 amino acids. DNA of the CDR3: TGTGCCAGCAGTGAAGATGGTGGGAGCCTTTACGACACCGGGGAGCTGTTTTTT. Its translation: CASSEDGGSLYDTGELFF.

This clonotype was observed a few times. This sequence joins TRBV24-1 and TRBJ2-1; a weak D match, TRBD1 (5 bases). This CDR3 has 16 amino acids. Trimming removed 4 bases at V and 6 bases at J, with 18 bases between. The V gene's germline CDR1 is KGHDR and CDR2 SFDVKD. In DNA form, the CDR3 reads TGTGCCACCAGTGACTCCCGACAGTATTGGGGCAATGAGCAGTTCTTC. Translation: CATSDSRQYWGNEQFF.

This clonotype was seen a handful of times. The chain employs TRBV11-2 and TRBJ2-7; TRBD1 matches 10 bases. The CDR3 extends over 14 amino acids. Per germline, CDR1 SGHAT and CDR2 FQNNGV. After removal of 7 bases from V and 5 bases from J, the junction contained 8 bases not matched to a gene. This CDR3 is CASTLGQGQHEQYF. The CDR3 nucleotides are TGTGCCAGCACCCTGGGACAGGGGCAACACGAGCAGTACTTC.

The chain couples TRBV7-9 to TRBJ2-3; TRBD1 matches at 7 bases. Trimming cost V 3 bases and J 5 bases; bases outside gene matches: 8. The CDR3 runs to 15 residues. CDR1 and CDR2 (germline): SEHNR, FQNEAQ (reference sequence). The CDR3 protein is CASSLIDRAEDTQYF. CDR3 bases: TGTGCCAGCAGCTTGATAGACAGGGCGGAAGATACGCAGTATTTT.

V and J are TRBV6-1 and TRBJ1-2, with D unresolved. Trimming left V 1 base short and J 3 bases short, with 9 bases between. Germline V lookup: CDR1 MNHNS, CDR2 SASEGT. This CDR3 comprises 14 residues. In DNA form, the CDR3 reads TGTGCCAGCAGTGAAGATCACCGACACTATGGCTACACCTTC. It encodes CASSEDHRHYGYTF.

This chain joins TRBV4-3 and TRBJ1-1, with D maybe TRBD1 (6 bases). Germline V CDR1 and CDR2: LGHNA, YSLEER. V shed 0 bases and J shed 11 bases, with 13 bases lying between them. The CDR3 is made up of 13 amino acids. Here the CDR3 DNA reads TGCGCCAGCAGCCAAGATGGGGGCAAGGAGGCTTTCTTT. Translation: CASSQDGGKEAFF.

The genes are TRBV27 and TRBJ2-7; tentative D call: TRBD1 (6 bases). Germline CDR1 and CDR2: MNHEY and SMNVEV (reference sequence). The germline V and J ends were trimmed by 0 bases and 5 bases, with 11 bases remaining between them. The CDR3 runs 14 residues. The CDR3 loop reads CASSLSMSGDEQYF. CDR3 DNA: TGTGCCAGCAGTTTATCGATGTCAGGGGACGAGCAGTACTTC.

This clonotype came up a few times. This chain links TRBV6-2 or TRBV6-3 with TRBJ2-1; possibly TRBD2 for D (6 bases). The CDR3 length is 13 residues. V was pared by 6 bases and J by 9 bases, with 15 bases between. In germline, CDR1 is MNHEY, CDR2 SVGEGT. The CDR3 sequence is CASRLGTEGEQFF. CDR3 DNA: TGTGCCAGCAGACTCGGGACGGAGGGTGAGCAGTTCTTC.

The chain couples TRBV20-1 to TRBJ2-1; unclear D gene. Trimming removed 8 bases at V and 11 bases at J, with 19 bases between. Germline CDR1 reads DFQATT; CDR2 reads SNEGSKA (reference sequence). The CDR3 loop spans 12 amino acids. Written as DNA, the CDR3 is TGCAGTCCAGAGAGCAGTACAATGAAGCAGTTCTTC. Protein sequence: CSPESSTMKQFF.